The entry below describes one TCR beta chain. Germline assignment: CDR1 SGHNT and CDR2 YYREEE (reference sequence). This CDR3 is built from 15 residues. Between the trimmed V and J ends, which lost 0 bases and 0 bases, there was a span of 7 bases. These data belong to a study of blood T cell repertoires in COVID-19. This table comes from immunoSEQ multiplex PCR, and its TCRdb copy is limited to in-frame clones, with some not included. The sample includes around 79,000 clones, 83% of them seen just once. This TCR was sampled from a woman aged 55-69 years with acute or convalescent COVID-19. The material sequenced was peripheral blood. The chain combines TRBV5-4 with TRBJ1-3; no clear D gene. The CDR3: CASSLAASSGNTIYF. CDR3 nucleotides: TGTGCCAGCAGCTTGGCGGCTAGCTCTGGAAACACCATATATTTT.